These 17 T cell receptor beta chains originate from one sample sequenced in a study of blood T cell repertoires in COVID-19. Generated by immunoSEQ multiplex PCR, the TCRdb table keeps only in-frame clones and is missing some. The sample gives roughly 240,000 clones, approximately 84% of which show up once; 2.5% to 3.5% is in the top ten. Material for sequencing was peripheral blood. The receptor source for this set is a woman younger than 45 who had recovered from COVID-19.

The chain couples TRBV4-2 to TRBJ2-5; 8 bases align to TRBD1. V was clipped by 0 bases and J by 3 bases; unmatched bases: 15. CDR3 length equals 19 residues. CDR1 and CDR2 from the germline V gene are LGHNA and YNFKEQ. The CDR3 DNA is TGTGCCAGCAGCCAAGAAGGGAGGTTGGCAGGGGGCCGAAAAGAGACCCAGTACTTC. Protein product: CASSQEGRLAGGRKETQYF.

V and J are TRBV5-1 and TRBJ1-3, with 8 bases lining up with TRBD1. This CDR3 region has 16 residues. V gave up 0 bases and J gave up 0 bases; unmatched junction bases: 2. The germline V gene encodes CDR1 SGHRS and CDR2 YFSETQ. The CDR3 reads CASSLGQGLSGNTIYF. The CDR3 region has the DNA TGCGCCAGCAGCTTGGGACAGGGGCTCTCTGGAAACACCATATATTTT.

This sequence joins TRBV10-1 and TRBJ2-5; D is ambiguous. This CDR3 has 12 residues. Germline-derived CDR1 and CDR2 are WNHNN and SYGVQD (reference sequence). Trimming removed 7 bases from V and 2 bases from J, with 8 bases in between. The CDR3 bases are TGCGCCAGCACGACTCCGCAAGAGACCCAGTACTTC. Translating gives CASTTPQETQYF.

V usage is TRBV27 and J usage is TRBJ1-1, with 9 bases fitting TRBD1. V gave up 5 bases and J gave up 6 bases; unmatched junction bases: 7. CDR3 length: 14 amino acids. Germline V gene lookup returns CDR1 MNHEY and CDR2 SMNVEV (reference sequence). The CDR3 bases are TGTGCCAGCAGTCACAGGGACAGGGTGGCTGAAGCTTTCTTT. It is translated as CASSHRDRVAEAFF.

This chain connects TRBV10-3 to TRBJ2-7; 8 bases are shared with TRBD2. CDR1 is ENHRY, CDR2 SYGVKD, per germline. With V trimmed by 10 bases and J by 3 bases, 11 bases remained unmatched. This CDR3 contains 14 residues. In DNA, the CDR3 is TGTGCCACCGGGGGGGCGGAATTGGACTACGAGCAGTACTTC. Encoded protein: CATGGAELDYEQYF.

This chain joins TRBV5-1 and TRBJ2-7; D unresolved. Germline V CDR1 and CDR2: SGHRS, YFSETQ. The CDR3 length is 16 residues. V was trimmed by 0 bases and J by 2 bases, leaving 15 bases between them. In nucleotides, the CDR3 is TGCGCCAGCAGCTTGGTTTTTCCAGTAACAACCTACGAGCAGTACTTC. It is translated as CASSLVFPVTTYEQYF.

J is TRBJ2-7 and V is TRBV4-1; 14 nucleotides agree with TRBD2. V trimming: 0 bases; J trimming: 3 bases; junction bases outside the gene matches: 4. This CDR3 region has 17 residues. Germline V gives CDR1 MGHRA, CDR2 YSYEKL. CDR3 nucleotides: TGCGCCAGCAGCCAAGATGGACTAGCGGGGGGCTTCTACGAGCAGTACTTC. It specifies CASSQDGLAGGFYEQYF.

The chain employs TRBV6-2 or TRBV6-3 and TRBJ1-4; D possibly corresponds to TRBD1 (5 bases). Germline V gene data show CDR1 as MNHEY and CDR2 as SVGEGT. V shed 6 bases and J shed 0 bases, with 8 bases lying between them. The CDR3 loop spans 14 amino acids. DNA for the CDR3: TGTGCCAGCAGCTCCAGGGCAACTAATGAAAAACTGTTTTTT. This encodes CASSSRATNEKLFF.

This CDR3 is CASRDERGIIGQFF. The CDR3 DNA is TGCGCCAGCCGGGACGAGCGGGGCATCATTGGGCAGTTCTTC. This chain connects TRBV4-1 to TRBJ2-1; 7 bases line up with TRBD2. The CDR3 is made up of 14 amino acids. The V segment lost 8 bases and the J segment 12 bases; nucleotides outside the gene matches: 16. Germline V lookup: CDR1 MGHRA, CDR2 YSYEKL.

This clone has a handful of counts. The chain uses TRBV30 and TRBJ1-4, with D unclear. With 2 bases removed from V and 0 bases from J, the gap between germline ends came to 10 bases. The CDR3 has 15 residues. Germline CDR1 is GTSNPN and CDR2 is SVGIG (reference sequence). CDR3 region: CAWSPSEATNEKLFF. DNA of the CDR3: TGTGCCTGGAGTCCCTCAGAAGCAACTAATGAAAAACTGTTTTTT.

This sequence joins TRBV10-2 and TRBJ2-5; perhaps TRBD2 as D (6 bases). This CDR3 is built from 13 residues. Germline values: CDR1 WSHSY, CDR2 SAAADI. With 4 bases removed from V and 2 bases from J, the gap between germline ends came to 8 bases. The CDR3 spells CASSAGLQETQYF. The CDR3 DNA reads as TGCGCCAGCAGTGCGGGACTGCAAGAGACCCAGTACTTC.

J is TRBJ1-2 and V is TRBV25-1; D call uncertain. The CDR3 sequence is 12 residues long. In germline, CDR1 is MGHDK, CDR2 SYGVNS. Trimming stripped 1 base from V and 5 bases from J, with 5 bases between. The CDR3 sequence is CASSESHYGYTF. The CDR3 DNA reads TGTGCCAGCAGTGAATCCCATTATGGCTACACCTTC.

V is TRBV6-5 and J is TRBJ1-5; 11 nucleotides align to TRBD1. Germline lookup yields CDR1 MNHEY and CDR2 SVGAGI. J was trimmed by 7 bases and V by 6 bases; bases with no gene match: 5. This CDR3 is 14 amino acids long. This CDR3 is CASSRDRGNQPQHF. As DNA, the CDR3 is TGTGCCAGCAGCCGGGACAGGGGGAACCAGCCCCAGCATTTT.

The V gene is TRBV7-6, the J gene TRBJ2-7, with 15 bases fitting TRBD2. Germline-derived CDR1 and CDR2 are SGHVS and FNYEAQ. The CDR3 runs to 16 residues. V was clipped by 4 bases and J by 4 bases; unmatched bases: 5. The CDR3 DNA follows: TGTGCCAGCAGCTCCGGGACTAGCGGGGGGATTTACGAGCAGTACTTC. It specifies CASSSGTSGGIYEQYF.

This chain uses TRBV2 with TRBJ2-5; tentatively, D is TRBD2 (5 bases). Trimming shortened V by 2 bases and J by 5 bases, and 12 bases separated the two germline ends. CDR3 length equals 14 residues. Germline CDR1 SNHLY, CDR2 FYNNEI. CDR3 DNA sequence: TGTGCCAGCAGTGAACCGGGGTTTGGGGAGACCCAGTACTTC. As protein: CASSEPGFGETQYF.

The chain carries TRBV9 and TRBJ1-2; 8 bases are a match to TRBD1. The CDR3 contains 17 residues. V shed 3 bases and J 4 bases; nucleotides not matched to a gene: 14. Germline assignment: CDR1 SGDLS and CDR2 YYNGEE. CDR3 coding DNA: TGTGCCAGCAGCGAACTCGGACAGGGTAGTGCAGGCTATGGCTACACCTTC. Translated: CASSELGQGSAGYGYTF. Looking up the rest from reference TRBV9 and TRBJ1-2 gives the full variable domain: DSGVTQTPKHLITATGQRVTLRCSPRSGDLSVYWYQQSLDQGLQFLIQYYNGEERAKGNILERFSAQQFPDLHSELNLSSLELGDSALYFCASSELGQGSAGYGYTFGSGTRLTVV.

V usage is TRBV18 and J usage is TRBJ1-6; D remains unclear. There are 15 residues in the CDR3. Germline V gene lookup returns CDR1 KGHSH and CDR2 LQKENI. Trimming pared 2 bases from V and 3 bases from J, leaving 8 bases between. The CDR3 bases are TGTGCCAGCTCACCAACGGGTCGCTATAATTCACCCCTCCACTTT. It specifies CASSPTGRYNSPLHF. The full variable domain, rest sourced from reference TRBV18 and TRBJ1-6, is NAGVMQNPRHLVRRRGQEARLRCSPMKGHSHVYWYRQLPEEGLKFMVYLQKENIIDESGMPKERFSAEFPKEGPSILRIQQVVRGDSAAYFCASSPTGRYNSPLHFGNGTRLTVT.